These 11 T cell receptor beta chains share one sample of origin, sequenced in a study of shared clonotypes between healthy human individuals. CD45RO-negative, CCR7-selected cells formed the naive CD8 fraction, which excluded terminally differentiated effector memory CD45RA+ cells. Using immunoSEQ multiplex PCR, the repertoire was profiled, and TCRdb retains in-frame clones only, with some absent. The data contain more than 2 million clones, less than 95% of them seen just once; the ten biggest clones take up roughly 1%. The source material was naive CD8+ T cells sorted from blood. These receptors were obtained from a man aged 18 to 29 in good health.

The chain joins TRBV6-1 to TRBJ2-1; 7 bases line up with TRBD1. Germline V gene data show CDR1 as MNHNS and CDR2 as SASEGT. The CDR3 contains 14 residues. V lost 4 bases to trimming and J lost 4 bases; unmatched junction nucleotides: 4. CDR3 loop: CASSVGQEYNEQFF. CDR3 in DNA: TGTGCCAGCAGTGTCGGACAGGAATACAATGAGCAGTTCTTC.

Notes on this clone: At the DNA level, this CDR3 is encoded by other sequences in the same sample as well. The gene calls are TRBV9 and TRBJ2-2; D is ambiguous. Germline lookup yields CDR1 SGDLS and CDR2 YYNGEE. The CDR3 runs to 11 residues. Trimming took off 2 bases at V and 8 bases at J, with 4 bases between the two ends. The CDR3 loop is CASSVGGELFF. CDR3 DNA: TGTGCCAGCAGCGTTGGAGGGGAGCTGTTTTTT.

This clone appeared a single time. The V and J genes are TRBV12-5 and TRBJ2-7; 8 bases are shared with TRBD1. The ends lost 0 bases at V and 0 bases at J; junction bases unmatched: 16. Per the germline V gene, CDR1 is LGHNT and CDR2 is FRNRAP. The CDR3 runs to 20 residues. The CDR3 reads CASGLVGGTGKFVSSYEQYF. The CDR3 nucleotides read TGTGCTAGTGGTTTGGTAGGGGGGACAGGTAAATTCGTTAGCTCCTACGAGCAGTACTTC.

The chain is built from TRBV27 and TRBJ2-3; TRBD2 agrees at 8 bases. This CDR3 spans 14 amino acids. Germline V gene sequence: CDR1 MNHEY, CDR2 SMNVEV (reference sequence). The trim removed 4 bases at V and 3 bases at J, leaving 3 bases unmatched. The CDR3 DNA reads TGTGCCAGCAGTTCCGGCGGGAGGACAGATACGCAGTATTTT. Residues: CASSSGGRTDTQYF.

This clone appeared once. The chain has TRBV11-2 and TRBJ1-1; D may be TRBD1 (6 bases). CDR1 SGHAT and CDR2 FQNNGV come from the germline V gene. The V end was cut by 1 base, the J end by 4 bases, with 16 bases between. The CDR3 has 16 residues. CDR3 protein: CASSLARGEGSTEAFF. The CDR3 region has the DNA TGTGCCAGCAGCTTAGCCAGGGGAGAGGGTAGCACTGAAGCTTTCTTT.

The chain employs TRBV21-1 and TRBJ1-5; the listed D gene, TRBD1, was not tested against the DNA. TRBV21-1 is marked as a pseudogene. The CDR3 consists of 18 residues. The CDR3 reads CASSKPGQRYYSNQPQHF. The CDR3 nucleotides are TGTGCCAGCAGCAAGCCGGGACAGAGATATTATAGCAATCAGCCCCAGCATTTT.

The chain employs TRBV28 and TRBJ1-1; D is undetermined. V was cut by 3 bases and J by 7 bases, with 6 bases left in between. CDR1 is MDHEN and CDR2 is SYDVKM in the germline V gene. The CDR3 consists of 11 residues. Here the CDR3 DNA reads TGTGCCAGCAGTTTCCAGGTTGAAGCTTTCTTT. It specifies CASSFQVEAFF.

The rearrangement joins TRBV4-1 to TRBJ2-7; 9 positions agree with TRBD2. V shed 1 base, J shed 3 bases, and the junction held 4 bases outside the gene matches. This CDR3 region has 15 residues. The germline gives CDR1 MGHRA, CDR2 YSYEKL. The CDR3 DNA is TGCGCCAGCAGCCAAGCAGAGACTAGCGGCTACGAGCAGTACTTC. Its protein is CASSQAETSGYEQYF.

In DNA form, the CDR3 reads TGTGCCAGTAACCCAGGGACTGATAACACTGAAGCTTTCTTT. This translates into CASNPGTDNTEAFF. The chain carries TRBV19 and TRBJ1-1, with a weak D call TRBD1 (5 bases). This CDR3 spans 14 amino acids. Germline V gene sequence: CDR1 LNHDA, CDR2 SQIVND (reference sequence). Between the trimmed V and J ends, which lost 7 bases and 2 bases, there was a span of 14 bases.

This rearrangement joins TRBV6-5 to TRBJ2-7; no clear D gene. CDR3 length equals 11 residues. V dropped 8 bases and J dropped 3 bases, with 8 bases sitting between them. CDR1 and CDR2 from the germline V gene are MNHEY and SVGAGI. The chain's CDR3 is CASGENYEQYF. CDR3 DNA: TGTGCCAGCGGAGAAAACTACGAGCAGTACTTC.

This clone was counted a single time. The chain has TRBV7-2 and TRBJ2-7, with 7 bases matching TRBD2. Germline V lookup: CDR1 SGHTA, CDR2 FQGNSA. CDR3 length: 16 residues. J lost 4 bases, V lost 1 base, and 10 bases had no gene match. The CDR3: CASSLGPSLAEYEQYF. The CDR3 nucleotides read TGTGCCAGCAGCTTAGGACCCTCGCTAGCGGAGTACGAGCAGTACTTC.